This T cell receptor beta chain appears in the sequencing data of a study of sequential checkpoint blockade in melanoma. Study-level background: Arm A got nivolumab then ipilimumab; arm B the reverse, 1:1. TCRbeta immunosequencing was performed on DNA from approximately 93 pretreatment melanoma tumor samples. Study-wide points: About 30 times likelier clinical benefit followed increased tumor T-cell fraction and clonality.

The treatment is: randomized to nivolumab then ipilimumab (arm A) or the reverse (arm B). This clone was seen more than once but under ten times. Its specificity is not known. The germline V gene has CDR1 SNHLY and CDR2 FYNNEI. The CDR3 is 15 residues long. J gave up 5 bases and V 4 bases, and 9 bases lay outside the gene matches. Assay: immunoSEQ multiplex PCR; the TCRdb copy retains only in-frame clones and omits some. The sample includes approximately 1,000 clones, about 20% of them seen just once. V is TRBV2 and J is TRBJ2-7; 9 positions match TRBD1. Sequencing used tumor tissue (inferred from file names), obtained from a patient given nivolumab and ipilimumab in sequence. The receptor was isolated from a human donor with melanoma. The CDR3 here is CASSAWFRDRDEQYF. The CDR3 DNA reads as TGTGCCAGCAGTGCCTGGTTCCGGGACAGGGACGAGCAGTACTTC.